This T cell receptor beta chain was identified in a study of shared clonotypes between healthy human individuals (dated by TCRdb to the early 2020s). At the level of the whole study: A couple of women and a few men aged 18 to 49 years were included in the cohort. To increase sequencing depth and limit assay-specific biases, different laboratories used diverse techniques to prepare libraries and sequence TCR repertoires. For each donor, three plates each were used for CD4 naive and CD4 memory, two plates were used for CD8 naive, and one plate was used for CD8 memory. Blood TCR repertoires of several healthy adults were deeply sequenced to estimate repertoire size and the extent of clonotype sharing between individuals. Between about 0.94 and 10 billion PBMCs per donor were obtained by leukapheresis.

Using the deep immunoSEQ assay, TCR CDR3 regions were amplified from genomic DNA by multiplex PCR. Extracted genomic DNA from each cell subset was spread evenly across all wells of several immunoSEQ 96-well plates, with each plate serving as a replicate. For sorted subsets, approximately 210 ng genomic DNA, equal to approximately 30,000 T cell genomes, was loaded into each replicate PCR. The purified libraries were quantified using a Qubit 3.0 fluorometer, sized with a Bioanalyzer 2100, and then quantified again using the KAPA Library Quantification kit. A separate single-read 150-cycle Illumina NextSeq 550 flow cell was used to sequence each immunoSEQ 96-well plate. Per the authors' processing: The immunoSEQ output contained only junctional sequences without quality scores, so filtering could not match that applied to full-length reads. To assign V/J genes and CDR3, sequences were annotated against IMGT germline references using PyIR, a Python wrapper for IgBLAST v1.9. Reads were removed for weak V/J assignments (E-value above 1e-6), missing CDR3, stop codons, out-of-frame junctions, or ambiguous translated residues. V3J clonotypes were defined as sequences sharing the same inferred V gene, J gene, and CDR3 amino acid sequence. To compute the percentage overlap between repertoires, the number of shared unique clonotypes was divided by the size of the smaller repertoire. Three approaches were used to assess repertoire richness: RTK rarefaction, the Chao1 estimator, and Recon v2.1 estimates of unobserved clonotypes. Generation probabilities for all TCRbeta clonotypes obtained by the gDNA method from a handful of donors were computed using OLGA. The table was pulled from immuneACCESS by TCRdb, which kept in-frame rearrangements only. Such tables lose some clones; where checked, under half of the loss comes from unresolved V genes, and the rest has no known cause. V and J calls plus clone size are reproduced from that table; the DNA served to infer D and trimming. Recorded for this sample are about 1,500,000 clones; roughly 97% of them occurred a single time. The ten biggest clones cover about 1% of the sample.

The CDR3 measures 17 amino acids from cysteine to phenylalanine. Of all the DNA, just the CDR3 is kept, 51 bases in frame from base 1. Compared with germline, V lacks 8 bases and J lacks 4 bases; bases without a gene match: 11. CDR1 SNHLY and CDR2 FYNNEI were looked up in the germline V gene. General study outcomes and caveats: The genetic and exposure-history diversity represented was limited by the small number of donors. Larger estimated clonotype richness was generally found for naive subsets than for memory subsets. Clonotypes shared by all four sorted-subset donors showed higher generation probabilities than non-shared clonotypes. Incomplete sequencing was indicated by rarefaction of sorted-subset datasets, despite the large sequencing depth. Sampling was restricted to blood, and TCR repertoires in tissue are likely to differ from TCR repertoires in blood. Pairwise subsampling led to the expectation that sequencing depth would affect the degree of clonotype sharing among donors. Sharing across a few donors was observed for around 5% of naive CD4, 3.5% of naive CD8, over 2% of memory CD4, and about 0.38% of memory CD8 clonotypes.

About this clone itself: The clone's antigen remains unknown. No per-base quality is available; no much larger clone lies one base away.

Donors were healthy HIV-negative adults with no recently reported acute infections or vaccinations. All donors were Caucasian adults living in Nashville, Tennessee, USA. CD4+ T cells were enriched by magnetic negative selection; naive cells were then positively selected on CD45RA, and the negative fraction formed the memory subset. Blood was obtained by leukapheresis, after which PBMCs were separated by Ficoll-Histopaque density gradient centrifugation and cryopreserved in liquid nitrogen vapor phase. Purity and quantity of every magnetically sorted T cell population were checked by analytical flow cytometry. Each sorted fraction had its genomic DNA isolated and then quantified by UV absorbance on a Nanodrop 2000c.

This sequence uses TRBV2 and TRBJ2-3, with 14 bases matching TRBD2. Specimen: naive CD4+ T cells sorted from blood. The sample's cell subset or site label is to be understood as: CD45RA+ positively selected. This clonotype originated in a man aged 25-45 years in good health. The DNA reads TGTGCCAGCGGGGGGACTAGCGGGAGTTTAGTCTCAGATACGCAGTATTTT. It codes for CASGGTSGSLVSDTQYF.